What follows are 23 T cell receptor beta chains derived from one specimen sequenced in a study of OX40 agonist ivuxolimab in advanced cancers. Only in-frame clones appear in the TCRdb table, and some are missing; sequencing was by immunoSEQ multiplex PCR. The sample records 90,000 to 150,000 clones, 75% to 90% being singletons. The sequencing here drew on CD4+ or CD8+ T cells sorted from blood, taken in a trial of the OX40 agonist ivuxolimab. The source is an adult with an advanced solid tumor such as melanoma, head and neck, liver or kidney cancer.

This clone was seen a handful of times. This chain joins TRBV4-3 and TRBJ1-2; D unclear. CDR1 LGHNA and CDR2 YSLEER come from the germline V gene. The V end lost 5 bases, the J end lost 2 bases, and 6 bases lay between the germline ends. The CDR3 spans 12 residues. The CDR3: CASSNRNYGYTF. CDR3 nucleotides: TGCGCCAGCAGCAACAGAAACTATGGCTACACCTTC.

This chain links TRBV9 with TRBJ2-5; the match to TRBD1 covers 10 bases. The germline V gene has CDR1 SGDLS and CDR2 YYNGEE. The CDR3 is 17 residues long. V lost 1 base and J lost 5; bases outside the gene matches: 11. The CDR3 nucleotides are TGTGCCAGCAGCGTATCCTCAAGACAGGGGGCCGGGGAGACCCAGTACTTC. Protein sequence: CASSVSSRQGAGETQYF.

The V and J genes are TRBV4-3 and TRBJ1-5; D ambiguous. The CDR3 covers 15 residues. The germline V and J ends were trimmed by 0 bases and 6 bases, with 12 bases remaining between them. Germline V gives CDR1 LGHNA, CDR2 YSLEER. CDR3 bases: TGCGCCAGCAGCCAAGATCGGGCAGGTGGTCAGCCCCAGCATTTT. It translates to CASSQDRAGGQPQHF.

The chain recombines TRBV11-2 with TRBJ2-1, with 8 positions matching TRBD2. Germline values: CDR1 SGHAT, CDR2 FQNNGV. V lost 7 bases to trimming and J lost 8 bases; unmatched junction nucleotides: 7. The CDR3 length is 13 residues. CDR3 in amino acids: CASNELTSDEQFF. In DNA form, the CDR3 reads TGTGCCAGCAACGAGCTGACTAGCGATGAGCAGTTCTTC.

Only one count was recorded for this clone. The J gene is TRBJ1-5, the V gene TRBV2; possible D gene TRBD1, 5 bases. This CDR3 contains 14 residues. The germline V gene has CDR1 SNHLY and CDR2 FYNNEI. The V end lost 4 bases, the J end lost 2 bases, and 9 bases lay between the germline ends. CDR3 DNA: TGTGCCAGCAGTGGACAGAATGGCAATCAGCCCCAGCATTTT. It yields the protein CASSGQNGNQPQHF.

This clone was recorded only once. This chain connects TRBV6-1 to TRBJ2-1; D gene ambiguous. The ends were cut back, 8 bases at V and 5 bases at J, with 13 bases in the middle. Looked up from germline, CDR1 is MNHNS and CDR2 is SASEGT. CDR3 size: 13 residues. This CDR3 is CASRKGTHNEQFF. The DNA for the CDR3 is TGTGCCAGCCGCAAGGGTACCCACAATGAGCAGTTCTTC.

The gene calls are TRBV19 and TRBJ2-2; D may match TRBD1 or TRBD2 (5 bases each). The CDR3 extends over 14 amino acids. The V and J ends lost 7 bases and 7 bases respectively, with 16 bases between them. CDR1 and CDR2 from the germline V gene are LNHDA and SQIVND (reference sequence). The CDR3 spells CASNWDQNGGELFF. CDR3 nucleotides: TGTGCCAGTAACTGGGACCAGAATGGCGGGGAGCTGTTTTTT.

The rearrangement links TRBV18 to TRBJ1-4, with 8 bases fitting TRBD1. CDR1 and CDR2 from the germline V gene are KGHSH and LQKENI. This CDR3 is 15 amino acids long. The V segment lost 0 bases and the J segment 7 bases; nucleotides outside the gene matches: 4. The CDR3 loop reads CASSPPGQGSEKLFF. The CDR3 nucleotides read TGTGCCAGCTCACCACCCGGACAGGGAAGTGAAAAACTGTTTTTT.

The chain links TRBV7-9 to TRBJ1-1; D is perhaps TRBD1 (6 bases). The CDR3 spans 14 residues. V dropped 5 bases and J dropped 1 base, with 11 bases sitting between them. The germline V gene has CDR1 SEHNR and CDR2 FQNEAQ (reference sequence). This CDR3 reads CASSLGHQNTEAFF. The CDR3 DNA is TGTGCCAGCAGCCTGGGACACCAGAACACTGAAGCTTTCTTT. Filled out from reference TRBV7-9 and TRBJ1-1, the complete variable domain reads DTGVSQNPRHKITKRGQNVTFRCDPISEHNRLYWYRQTLGQGPEFLTYFQNEAQLEKSRLLSDRFSAERPKGSFSTLEIQRTEQGDSAMYLCASSLGHQNTEAFFGQGTRLTVV.

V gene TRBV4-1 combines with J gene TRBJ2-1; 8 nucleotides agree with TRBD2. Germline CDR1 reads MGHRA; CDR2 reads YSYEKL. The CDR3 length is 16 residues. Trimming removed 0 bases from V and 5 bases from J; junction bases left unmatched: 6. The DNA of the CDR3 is TGCGCCAGCAGCCAAGATGAGGCGGGGGGACACAATGAGCAGTTCTTC. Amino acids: CASSQDEAGGHNEQFF.

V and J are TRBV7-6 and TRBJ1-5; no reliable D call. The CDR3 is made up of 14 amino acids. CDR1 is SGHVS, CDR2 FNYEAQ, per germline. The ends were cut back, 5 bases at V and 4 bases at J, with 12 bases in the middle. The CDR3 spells CASSPAAGNQPQHF. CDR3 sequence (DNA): TGTGCCAGCAGCCCCGCCGCCGGTAATCAGCCCCAGCATTTT.

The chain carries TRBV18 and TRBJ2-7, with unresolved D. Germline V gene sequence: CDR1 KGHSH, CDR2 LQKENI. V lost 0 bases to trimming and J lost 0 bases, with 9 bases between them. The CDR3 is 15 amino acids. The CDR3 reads CASSPPLSASYEQYF. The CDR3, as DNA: TGTGCCAGCTCACCACCGTTGAGTGCCTCCTACGAGCAGTACTTC.

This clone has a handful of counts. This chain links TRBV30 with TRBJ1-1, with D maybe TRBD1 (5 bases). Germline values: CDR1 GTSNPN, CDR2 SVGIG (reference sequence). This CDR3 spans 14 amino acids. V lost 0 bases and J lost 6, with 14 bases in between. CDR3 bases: TGTGCCTGGAGTGTTGGGGGTTTTGTCCCTGAAGCTTTCTTT. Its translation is CAWSVGGFVPEAFF.

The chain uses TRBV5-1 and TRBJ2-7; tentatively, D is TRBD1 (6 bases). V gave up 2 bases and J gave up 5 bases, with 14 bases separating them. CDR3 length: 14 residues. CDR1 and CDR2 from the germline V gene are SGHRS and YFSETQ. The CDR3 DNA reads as TGCGCCAGCAGCTTTTCGACCAGGGGCAACGAGCAGTACTTC. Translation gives CASSFSTRGNEQYF.

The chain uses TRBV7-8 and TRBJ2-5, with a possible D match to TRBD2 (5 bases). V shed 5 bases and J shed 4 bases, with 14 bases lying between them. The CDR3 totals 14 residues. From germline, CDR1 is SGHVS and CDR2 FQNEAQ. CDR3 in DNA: TGTGCCAGCAGCGCAACTAGGGCCTCAGAGACCCAGTACTTC. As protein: CASSATRASETQYF.

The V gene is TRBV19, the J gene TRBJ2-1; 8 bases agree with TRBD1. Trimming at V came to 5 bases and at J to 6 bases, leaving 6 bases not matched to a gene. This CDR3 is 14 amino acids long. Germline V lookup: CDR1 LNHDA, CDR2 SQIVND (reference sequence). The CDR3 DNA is TGTGCCAGTAGTCCGACAGGGGTAGGCAATGAGCAGTTCTTC. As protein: CASSPTGVGNEQFF.

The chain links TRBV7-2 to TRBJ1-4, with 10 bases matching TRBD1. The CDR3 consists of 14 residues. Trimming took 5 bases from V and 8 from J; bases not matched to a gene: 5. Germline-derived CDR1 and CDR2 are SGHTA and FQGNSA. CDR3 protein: CASSRDRGPEKLFF. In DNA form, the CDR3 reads TGTGCCAGCAGCCGAGACAGGGGGCCCGAAAAACTGTTTTTT.

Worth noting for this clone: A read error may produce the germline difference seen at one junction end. Here the CDR3 DNA reads TGTGCCAGCAGTTTGGAGGGACGGTATAATGAAAAACTGTTTTTT. Residues: CASSLEGRYNEKLFF. The chain links TRBV5-5 to TRBJ1-4; possible D gene TRBD1, 5 bases. The germline CDR1 and CDR2 sequences are SGHKS and YYEKEE (reference sequence). The CDR3 covers 15 residues. Supplemented by reference TRBV5-5 and TRBJ1-4, the full variable domain reads DAGVTQSPTHLIKTRGQQVTLRCSPISGHKSVSWYQQVLGQGPQFIFQYYEKEERGRGNFPDRFSARQFPNYSSELNVNALLLGDSALYLCASSLEGRYNEKLFFGSGTQLSVL.

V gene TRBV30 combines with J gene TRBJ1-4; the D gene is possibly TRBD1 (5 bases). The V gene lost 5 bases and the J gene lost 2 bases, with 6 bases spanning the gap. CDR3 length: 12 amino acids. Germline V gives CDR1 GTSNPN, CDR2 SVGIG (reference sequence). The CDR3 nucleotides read TGTGCCTGGCGACAGACTAATGAAAAACTGTTTTTT. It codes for CAWRQTNEKLFF. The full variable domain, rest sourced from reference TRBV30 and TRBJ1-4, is SQTIHQWPATLVQPVGSPLSLECTVEGTSNPNLYWYRQAAGRGLQLLFYSVGIGQISSEVPQNLSASRPQDRQFILSSKKLLLSDSGFYLCAWRQTNEKLFFGSGTQLSVL.

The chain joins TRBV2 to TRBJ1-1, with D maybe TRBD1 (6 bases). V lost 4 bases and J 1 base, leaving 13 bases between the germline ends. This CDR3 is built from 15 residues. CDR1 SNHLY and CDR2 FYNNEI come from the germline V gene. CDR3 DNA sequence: TGTGCCAGCAGTGGGGATATGGGGGCGAACACTGAAGCTTTCTTT. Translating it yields CASSGDMGANTEAFF.

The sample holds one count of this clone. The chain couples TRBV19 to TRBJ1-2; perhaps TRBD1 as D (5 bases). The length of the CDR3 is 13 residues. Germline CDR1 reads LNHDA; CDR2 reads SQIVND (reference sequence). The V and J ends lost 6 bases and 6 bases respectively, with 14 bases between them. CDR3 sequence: CASRHGDFNGYTF. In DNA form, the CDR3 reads TGTGCCAGTAGACATGGGGACTTCAATGGCTACACCTTC.

CDR3 sequence reads: CASSPAGAPEQFF. CDR3 in DNA: TGCGCCAGCAGCCCCGCGGGGGCCCCCGAGCAGTTCTTC. The chain carries TRBV4-3 and TRBJ2-1, with TRBD2 as a possible D gene (7 bases). Looked up from germline, CDR1 is LGHNA and CDR2 is YSLEER. The CDR3 extends over 13 amino acids. Trimming pared 4 bases from V and 10 bases from J, leaving 14 bases between.

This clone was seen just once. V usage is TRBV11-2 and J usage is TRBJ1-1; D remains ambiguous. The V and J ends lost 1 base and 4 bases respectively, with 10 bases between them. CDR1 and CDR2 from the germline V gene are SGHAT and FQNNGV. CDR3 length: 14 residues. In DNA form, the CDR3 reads TGTGCCAGCAGCTTAGGGGTTCTGGGCACTGAAGCTTTCTTT. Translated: CASSLGVLGTEAFF.